The sequence of this TCR beta chain was determined in a study of glioma-infiltrating T cells. Using RNA template, CDR3s of TCR alpha and beta were amplified with iRepertoire arm-PCR. TCRdb recomputed calls from the multiplex PCR reads with MiXCR, one row per CDR3 protein. The table records about 410,000 distinct CDR3 sequences, around 38% of them present only once. This clonotype was recorded many times. Per the germline V gene, CDR1 is LNHNV and CDR2 is YYDKDF (reference sequence). The CDR3 covers 16 residues. V shed 4 bases and J 3 bases; nucleotides not matched to a gene: 8. Sequencing was done on a sample of glioma tissue, nonneoplastic brain tissue, or PBMCs (not recorded which). The chain combines TRBV15 with TRBJ1-1; TRBD1 aligns across 10 bases. The receptor comes from a human donor with low-grade glioma or glioblastoma, undergoing nonglioma brain surgery, or in good health (not recorded which). CDR3 sequence (DNA): TGTGCCACCAGCAAGGGACAGGGGCCCGGGGACACTGAAGCTTTCTTT. It encodes CATSKGQGPGDTEAFF.